The rows below give T cell receptor beta chains drawn from one sample of a study of cytomegalovirus exposure and HLA in healthy donors. This table comes from immunoSEQ multiplex PCR, and its TCRdb copy is limited to in-frame clones, with some not included. The table includes approximately 190,000 clones, more than 65% detected once. Specimen: PBMCs. All receptors come from a woman aged 25 to 39 in good health and CMV-seropositive. Each CDR3 is given with its conserved first and last residue. Fields, in order: D gene, V gene, clone size, J gene, CDR3 DNA, CDR3 protein. The D gene is left open where the match is weak. Clone sizes are given selectively: once, few, many, or a class where the clone is expanded.

.	TRBV6-1	.	TRBJ1-2	TGTGCCAGCAGTAGACAGATAGACTATGGCTACACCTTC	CASSRQIDYGYTF
.	TRBV2	.	TRBJ1-5	TGTGCCAGCAGTGCCCGGGGGTTTCAGCCCCAGCATTTT	CASSARGFQPQHF
TRBD1	TRBV2	.	TRBJ2-7	TGTGCCAGCAGTGAAGGGGACAGGGGAATTTACGAGCAGTACTTC	CASSEGDRGIYEQYF
.	TRBV4-1	.	TRBJ2-1	TGCGCCAGCAGCCAAGAAGACACACTTCAGTTCTTC	CASSQEDTLQFF
.	TRBV9	.	TRBJ1-2	TGTGCCAGCAGCCCCCAAGGGGTGTCTAACTATGGCTACACCTTC	CASSPQGVSNYGYTF
.	TRBV10-2	.	TRBJ1-4	TGCGCCAGCAGTGACAGGGGTGGTGAAAAACTGTTTTTT	CASSDRGGEKLFF
.	TRBV7-9	few	TRBJ2-5	TGTTCCAGCAGCTTACCAGGGAGGGAGACCCAGTACTTC	CSSSLPGRETQYF
.	TRBV14	.	TRBJ2-3	TGTGCCAGCAGCCTCCTTATAGGAGGGGGCGAGGGTAGGGCAGATACGCAGTATTTT	CASSLLIGGGEGRADTQYF
TRBD1	TRBV4-3	.	TRBJ1-6	TGCGCCAGCAGGCAAAGTTGGGACAGGGATTCACCCCTCCACTTT	CASRQSWDRDSPLHF
.	TRBV2	.	TRBJ1-3	TGTGCCAGCAGTGAAGCCTGGAGCTCTGGAAACACCATATATTTT	CASSEAWSSGNTIYF
TRBD1	TRBV18	.	TRBJ1-1	TGTGCCAGCTCACCAGGCACAGGGGGTATGAACACTGAAGCTTTCTTT	CASSPGTGGMNTEAFF
TRBD2	TRBV7-9	.	TRBJ2-7	TGTGCCAGCAGCTTACCAACAGCCGGTGGGACTATCGGGGACTACGAGCAGTACTTC	CASSLPTAGGTIGDYEQYF
TRBD1	TRBV9	.	TRBJ2-7	TGTGCCAGCAGCGTAGACAGGGGGGCCTACGAGCAGTACTTC	CASSVDRGAYEQYF
.	TRBV27	.	TRBJ1-2	TGTGCCAGCAGTTTGACATACCAGGGCTATGGCTACACCTTC	CASSLTYQGYGYTF
.	TRBV27	.	TRBJ2-7	TGTGCCAGCATTAGGACTGCGAGCTCCTACGAGCAGTACTTC	CASIRTASSYEQYF
.	TRBV23-1	.	TRBJ1-3	TGCGCCAGCAGTCACGAACCACTAACCATATATTTT	CASSHEPLTIYF
.	TRBV19	few	TRBJ2-1	TGTGCCAGCAATGGGAGGTTTGGTGGCAGGGCGGGGATTTTGGATGAGCAGTTCTTC	CASNGRFGGRAGILDEQFF
.	TRBV27	.	TRBJ1-2	TGTGCCAGCAGTTTCCCTAGCGGGTATGGCTACACCTTC	CASSFPSGYGYTF
.	TRBV4-3	.	TRBJ2-2	TGCGCCAGCAGCCTAATAGCGGCTACCGGGGAGCTGTTTTTT	CASSLIAATGELFF
.	TRBV9	.	TRBJ2-1	TGTGCCAGCAGCGTAGGCAGTTTAACGTACAATGAGCAGTTCTTC	CASSVGSLTYNEQFF
TRBD1	TRBV12-5	.	TRBJ2-5	TGTGCTAGTGGAAAAGGGACAGAAGAGACCCAGTACTTC	CASGKGTEETQYF
TRBD1	TRBV6-5	.	TRBJ2-3	TGTGCCAGCAGTCCAAGGGGGCCGTTCACAGATACGCAGTATTTT	CASSPRGPFTDTQYF
.	TRBV7-3	.	TRBJ1-1	TGTGCCAGCAGCTTAAAGGGCGGGGCGCAGGCTTTCTTT	CASSLKGGAQAFF
.	TRBV14	.	TRBJ2-3	TGTGCCAGCAGCCAAGATAAGCAGTATTTT	CASSQDKQYF
.	TRBV2	.	TRBJ1-2	TGTGCCAGCAGTGAACAGATTAACTATGGCTACACCTTC	CASSEQINYGYTF
.	TRBV10-3	.	TRBJ2-1	TGTGCCATCAGTCGAAAACAGGGAAGCTCCTACAATGAGCAGTTCTTC	CAISRKQGSSYNEQFF
TRBD1	TRBV6-4	few	TRBJ1-2	TGTGCCAGCAGCCCAACCGGGACAGGGGGCTTCTATGGCTACACCTTC	CASSPTGTGGFYGYTF
TRBD1	TRBV7-2	.	TRBJ2-2	TGTGCCAGCAGCCCCAGGGGGCTAGCCGGGGAGCTGTTTTTT	CASSPRGLAGELFF
.	TRBV4-2	.	TRBJ2-1	TGTGCCAGCAGCCAATTGGCAGGTCTGCCCGGTGCTGAGCAGTTCTTC	CASSQLAGLPGAEQFF
.	TRBV5-4	.	TRBJ2-1	TGTGCCAGCAGCTTAGGTCTAGCCGAATACAATGAGCAGTTCTTC	CASSLGLAEYNEQFF
.	TRBV5-8	few	TRBJ2-1	TGTGCCAGCAGCCGAGCGGGACATTCTTTGGCTGAGCAGTTCTTC	CASSRAGHSLAEQFF
TRBD1	TRBV10-2	.	TRBJ1-1	TGCGCCAGCAGCGAGGACAGGAGATACACTGAAGCTTTCTTT	CASSEDRRYTEAFF
.	TRBV19	.	TRBJ1-5	TGTGCCAGTAGTAGGGACGGACTAAATCAGCCCCAGCATTTT	CASSRDGLNQPQHF